This T cell receptor beta chain was sequenced in a study of tumor-infiltrating lymphocytes in primary liver carcinoma. Blood RNA originated from unsorted whole blood, with germline DNA additionally extracted. Those patients suffered from chronic HBV infection and were treatment-naive. Before surgery, approximately 4.3 milliliters of EDTA blood were taken. As to this clonotype: A read error may explain this, as a much larger clone is one base away.

A primer in the constant region served to generate TCR beta cDNA from roughly 450 ng of total RNA. For TCR beta, libraries were produced by three nested multiplex PCR rounds using slightly modified ARM-PCR. In the first two PCR rounds, TRBV1-TRBV30 forward primers were paired with a C-beta reverse primer, and each round lasted roughly 9 cycles. Each CDR3 protein is one row after TCRdb ran MiXCR on the multiplex PCR reads. The sample contains about 310,000 distinct CDR3 sequences, 50% to 75% of which appear only once. This CDR3 contains 12 residues. The V and J ends lost 8 bases and 1 base respectively, with 12 bases between them. Germline V gene sequence: CDR1 SQVTM, CDR2 ANQGSEA.

The sample taken for sequencing was peripheral blood. The clonotype comes from a young woman with primary liver carcinoma and hepatitis B virus infection. The V call is TRBV29-1, the J call TRBJ2-7; D unclear. This CDR3 reads CSILGLSYEQYF. CDR3 DNA sequence: TGCAGCATCCTGGGCCTTTCCTACGAGCAGTACTTC.